These 29 T cell receptor beta chains came from one sample sequenced in a study of blood T cells in healthy people across ages. Next came a second PCR, run for about 7 to 12 cycles, which used a sample-barcoded 5' primer along with a J-beta primer mix. TCRdb reanalysed the 5' RACE reads using MiXCR and keeps one entry per CDR3 protein. Altogether over 600,000 distinct CDR3 sequences are present, over 40% being singletons, with the ten largest covering about 32%. The sequencing input was blood. The receptor source for this set is a man older than 75 in good health.

The V call is TRBV9, the J call TRBJ2-1; no firm D call. V lost 0 bases and J lost 5, with 3 bases in between. This CDR3 contains 12 residues. Germline lookup yields CDR1 SGDLS and CDR2 YYNGEE. CDR3 bases: TGTGCCAGCAGCGTAGGGGACAATGAGCAGTTCTTC. Its translation: CASSVGDNEQFF.

On this clonotype itself: A read error may account for a junction end that differs from germline. This chain uses TRBV12-5 with TRBJ2-3; D gene ambiguous. Germline values: CDR1 LGHNT, CDR2 FRNRAP. CDR3 length equals 14 residues. CDR3 sequence reads: CASGLGTVTDMQYF. As DNA, the CDR3 is TGTGCTAGTGGTTTGGGTACCGTTACAGATATGCAGTATTTT.

The chain couples TRBV19 to TRBJ2-4; TRBD1 matches at 7 bases. With the DNA end fitting TRBJ2-7 better, the J assignment may be wrong. Germline V gene data show CDR1 as LNHDA and CDR2 as SQIVND (reference sequence). The length of the CDR3 is 13 residues. The CDR3 DNA follows: TGTGCCAGTTTCCCAGGGGGACCCTACGAGCAGTACTTC. Translation: CASFPGGPYEQYF.

In its sample, this clonotype was seen once. The rearrangement links TRBV20-1 to TRBJ2-1; a possible D gene is TRBD1 (8 bases). The CDR3 totals 15 residues. The V end was cut by 1 base, the J end by 6 bases, with 16 bases between. Germline values: CDR1 DFQATT, CDR2 SNEGSKA (reference sequence). The CDR3 bases are TGCAGTGCTAGAGCCCGGACAGGGAGGGCCAATGAGCAGTTCTTC. Translation gives CSARARTGRANEQFF.

The chain recombines TRBV4-2 with TRBJ2-5; D uncertain. Trimming shortened V by 0 bases and J by 0 bases, and 5 bases separated the two germline ends. The CDR3 consists of 14 residues. Germline CDR1 is LGHNA and CDR2 is YNFKEQ. The DNA for the CDR3 is TGTGCCAGCAGCCAAGATTGGGACCAAGAGACCCAGTACTTC. Protein sequence: CASSQDWDQETQYF.

In this sample, this clonotype turned up a few times. The CDR3 reads CASSQGTGVGETQYF. DNA for the CDR3: TGTGCCAGCAGCCAAGGGACAGGGGTAGGTGAGACCCAGTACTTC. The gene calls are TRBV3-1 and TRBJ2-5; TRBD1 matches at 9 bases. There are 15 residues in the CDR3. The V segment lost 1 base and the J segment 5 bases; nucleotides outside the gene matches: 5. Germline-derived CDR1 and CDR2 are LGHDT and YNNKEL (reference sequence).

This clonotype showed up just once. This chain uses TRBV7-2 with TRBJ2-4; 7 bases fit TRBD2. The V gene's germline CDR1 is SGHTA and CDR2 FQGNSA. V shed 1 base and J 12 bases; nucleotides not matched to a gene: 6. The CDR3 has 13 amino acids. The CDR3 loop reads CASSLGTRSPQYF. For the CDR3, the DNA is TGTGCCAGCAGCTTAGGGACTAGGTCGCCTCAGTACTTC.

V gene TRBV6-2 or TRBV6-3 combines with J gene TRBJ2-7, with D possibly matching TRBD2 (5 bases). V was shortened by 2 bases and J by 11 bases, with 13 bases between the two germline ends. Germline CDR1 and CDR2: MNHEY and SVGEGT. The CDR3 is 12 amino acids. CDR3 sequence (DNA): TGTGCCAGCAGTTACGTTGAGGGAGAGGAGTACTTC. Protein sequence: CASSYVEGEEYF.

The rearrangement joins TRBV20-1 to TRBJ1-5, with 8 bases lining up with TRBD1. V shed 2 bases and J 5 bases; nucleotides not matched to a gene: 2. This CDR3 region has 13 residues. CDR1 is DFQATT, CDR2 SNEGSKA, per germline (reference sequence). CDR3 residues: CSARQGADQPQHF. CDR3 nucleotides: TGCAGTGCTAGACAGGGGGCTGATCAGCCCCAGCATTTT.

The V and J genes are TRBV19 and TRBJ1-2; D gene unclear. The CDR3 is made up of 14 amino acids. V dropped 5 bases and J dropped 6 bases, with 16 bases sitting between them. Looked up from germline, CDR1 is LNHDA and CDR2 is SQIVND (reference sequence). CDR3 amino acids: CASSPDPNLDGYTF. The CDR3 coding sequence is TGTGCCAGTAGTCCCGATCCAAACCTTGATGGCTACACCTTC.

CDR3 in DNA: TGCAGCGCTGGGGGACAGTCGAACACCGGGGAGCTGTTTTTT. This codes for CSAGGQSNTGELFF. The chain has TRBV29-1 and TRBJ2-2; 7 nucleotides align to TRBD1. The junction had 5 bases not matched to a gene; V was cut back by 7 bases and J by 0 bases. The CDR3 sequence is 14 residues long. Germline CDR1 and CDR2: SQVTM and ANQGSEA.

The sample holds a few counts of this clonotype. The chain couples TRBV6-2 or TRBV6-3 to TRBJ2-7; D remains unclear. This CDR3 contains 11 residues. Germline assignment: CDR1 MNHEY and CDR2 SVGEGT. Trimming took 8 bases from V and 4 from J, leaving 9 bases between them. CDR3 nucleotide sequence: TGTGCCAGCGTTTCAGGATACGAGCAGTACTTC. It codes for CASVSGYEQYF.

This sequence joins TRBV5-5 and TRBJ2-7, with TRBD1 matching over 7 bases. Losses at the gene ends were 0 bases for V and 3 bases for J; bases not matched to a gene: 12. Per germline, CDR1 SGHKS and CDR2 YYEKEE (reference sequence). The CDR3 has 17 residues. For the CDR3, the DNA is TGTGCCAGCAGCTTGGCGCCCTCCGGGACAGCTGTCTACGAGCAGTACTTC. This translates into CASSLAPSGTAVYEQYF.

This clonotype came up once. CDR3 region: CASSQDPGLPGETQYF. CDR3 bases: TGTGCCAGCAGCCAAGATCCAGGACTACCAGGGGAGACCCAGTACTTC. The genes are TRBV4-2 and TRBJ2-7; weak D call: TRBD2 (6 bases). The end of the DNA aligns better with TRBJ2-5, so the J call may be wrong. CDR3 size: 16 residues. Germline CDR1 is LGHNA and CDR2 is YNFKEQ.

The chain is built from TRBV20-1 and TRBJ2-5, with 10 bases matching TRBD2. Germline trimming cut 5 bases from V and 5 bases from J; bases unmatched to any gene: 5. The germline V gene encodes CDR1 DFQATT and CDR2 SNEGSKA (reference sequence). The CDR3 totals 13 residues. The DNA for the CDR3 is TGCAGTGCTTTAGCGGGGGGCAGGGAGACCCAGTACTTC. It codes for CSALAGGRETQYF.

This clonotype was detected only a few times. The V gene is TRBV25-1, the J gene TRBJ2-1, with TRBD1 identical over 7 bases. The tail of the sequence fits TRBJ2-7 better, so the J call may be wrong. Germline CDR1 is MGHDK and CDR2 is SYGVNS. CDR3 length equals 16 residues. The CDR3 DNA sequence: TGTGCCAGCAGAAGGAGCGACAGGGAGCCCTACAATGAGCAGTACTTC. This codes for CASRRSDREPYNEQYF.

The chain carries TRBV5-1 and TRBJ1-1, with 7 bases identical to TRBD1. CDR1 is SGHRS, CDR2 YFSETQ, per germline. The CDR3 loop spans 14 amino acids. The V and J ends lost 1 base and 5 bases, in that order; junction bases with no gene match: 5. CDR3 sequence: CASSLSQGVTEAFF. CDR3 coding DNA: TGCGCCAGCAGCTTGAGTCAGGGGGTTACTGAAGCTTTCTTT.

This clonotype occurred many times. The chain carries TRBV29-1 and TRBJ1-2; D is possibly TRBD1 (6 bases). This CDR3 region has 13 residues. Germline CDR1 and CDR2: SQVTM and ANQGSEA. V shed 6 bases and J shed 6 bases, with 17 bases lying between them. CDR3 amino acids: CSVARGGTNGYTF. For the CDR3, the DNA is TGCAGCGTCGCCAGGGGAGGGACTAATGGCTACACCTTC.

This clonotype was counted between two and nine times. This chain uses TRBV20-1 with TRBJ2-3; a possible D gene is TRBD1 (6 bases). V was shortened by 6 bases and J by 2 bases, with 15 bases between the two germline ends. The CDR3 has 14 residues. Germline V gene sequence: CDR1 DFQATT, CDR2 SNEGSKA (reference sequence). The CDR3 nucleotides are TGCAGTGCGGAGACAGGTCTAACCACAGATACGCAGTATTTT. Protein: CSAETGLTTDTQYF.

Worth noting for this clonotype: The junction and the germline gene differ at one end; a read error may be behind it. This chain links TRBV6-5 with TRBJ2-5; TRBD1 is a possible D gene (7 bases). The CDR3 is made up of 15 amino acids. Germline assignment: CDR1 MNHEY and CDR2 SVGAGI. This CDR3 reads CASSHSGGNQETQYF. The CDR3 DNA follows: TGTGCCAGCAGTCACTCAGGGGGGAACCAAGAGACCCAGTACTTC.

Details on this clonotype: This may come from a read error, since a much larger clone is one base off. The V and J genes are TRBV6-2 or TRBV6-3 and TRBJ2-1, with 7 nucleotides matching TRBD1. The CDR3 loop spans 15 amino acids. Looked up from germline, CDR1 is MNHEY and CDR2 is SVGEGT. After removal of 0 bases from V and 8 bases from J, the junction contained 7 bases not matched to a gene. The CDR3 sequence is CASSYSWGQYHEQFF. CDR3 nucleotide sequence: TGTGCCAGCAGTTACTCGTGGGGACAGTACCATGAGCAGTTCTTC.

The chain couples TRBV5-6 to TRBJ1-6, with D maybe TRBD1 (5 bases). The CDR3 has 15 residues. Looked up from germline, CDR1 is SGHDT and CDR2 is YYEEEE. Trimming left V 1 base short and J 7 bases short, with 12 bases between. The CDR3 protein is CASSLRFGGNSPLHF. The DNA of the CDR3 is TGTGCCAGCAGCTTGAGGTTCGGGGGGAATTCACCCCTCCACTTT.

This clonotype was recorded at least ten times. The V call is TRBV20-1, the J call TRBJ2-7; TRBD2 matches at 13 bases. Germline V lookup: CDR1 DFQATT, CDR2 SNEGSKA (reference sequence). V shed 4 bases and J 6 bases; nucleotides not matched to a gene: 6. The CDR3 totals 14 residues. CDR3 DNA sequence: TGCAGTGCTACCCCGGGACTAGCGGGACGCGAGCAGTACTTC. It translates to CSATPGLAGREQYF.

There are a few counts of this clonotype. The chain recombines TRBV7-9 with TRBJ2-5, with TRBD1 identical over 7 bases. Germline V gives CDR1 SEHNR, CDR2 FQNEAQ (reference sequence). The V segment lost 5 bases and the J segment 5 bases; nucleotides outside the gene matches: 11. This CDR3 comprises 15 residues. DNA for the CDR3: TGTGCCAGCAGCCCGCCCACAGGGGTAGGGGAGACCCAGTACTTC. As protein: CASSPPTGVGETQYF.

V usage is TRBV5-7 and J usage is TRBJ2-3; D remains ambiguous. TRBV5-7 is annotated as an ORF whose role is uncertain. V lost 5 bases, J lost 6 bases, and 13 bases lay in between. CDR3 length: 13 residues. The CDR3: CASRKEWMDTQYF. CDR3 nucleotide sequence: TGTGCCAGCAGAAAGGAGTGGATGGATACGCAGTATTTT.

This clonotype was recorded a few times. The chain recombines TRBV28 with TRBJ2-7; 12 nucleotides align to TRBD2. Germline trimming cut 6 bases from V and 5 bases from J; bases unmatched to any gene: 5. Per germline, CDR1 MDHEN and CDR2 SYDVKM. The CDR3 has 14 amino acids. CDR3 loop: CASSGTSGFHEQYF. CDR3 DNA sequence: TGTGCCAGCAGCGGGACTAGCGGGTTCCACGAGCAGTACTTC.

The sample holds a few counts of this clonotype. The rearrangement links TRBV7-9 to TRBJ2-4; 7 nucleotides agree with TRBD2. The better agreement between TRBJ2-7 and the DNA end casts doubt on the J call. The length of the CDR3 is 15 residues. The germline V gene encodes CDR1 SEHNR and CDR2 FQNEAQ (reference sequence). The CDR3 bases are TGTGCCAGCAGCCCCATGGGAGGGGATCTCTACGAGCAGTACTTC. It yields the protein CASSPMGGDLYEQYF.

Ten or more counts support this clonotype. The chain joins TRBV18 to TRBJ2-3, with TRBD2 matching over 9 bases. Unmatched junction bases numbered 2, after V lost 2 bases and J lost 2 bases. Germline-derived CDR1 and CDR2 are KGHSH and LQKENI. This CDR3 has 15 residues. CDR3 DNA sequence: TGTGCCAGCTCACCAGGCGGGGGGGTCACAGATACGCAGTATTTT. It yields the protein CASSPGGGVTDTQYF.

This chain uses TRBV18 with TRBJ2-7; D is perhaps TRBD1 (6 bases). The CDR3 is 15 amino acids. V gave up 3 bases and J gave up 5 bases, with 17 bases separating them. Looked up from germline, CDR1 is KGHSH and CDR2 is LQKENI. This CDR3 is CASSPGSQGSDEQYF. The CDR3, as DNA: TGTGCCAGCTCACCTGGGTCGCAGGGGTCGGACGAGCAGTACTTC.